These T cell receptor beta chains were read from a single sample in a study of T cell changes during pregnancy in multiple sclerosis. Profiling relied on immunoSEQ multiplex PCR, and the TCRdb table lists in-frame clones only, not all of them. Of tens of thousands of clones detected, about 90% appear once; the ten largest clones hold approximately 0.64%. Sequencing was performed on CD4+ T cells from peripheral blood mononuclear cells, taken after pregnancy. Receptor source: a female donor with multiple sclerosis, enrolled in a pregnancy study. Both conserved end residues are part of each CDR3.

v_call	j_call	cdr3_aa
TRBV4-3	TRBJ1-1	CASRSQGLSTEAFF
TRBV18	TRBJ2-7	CASSPLLYEQYF
TRBV18	TRBJ2-7	CASSPAGGPSYEQYF
TRBV7-8	TRBJ1-2	CASSSAGHTYYGYTF
TRBV7-2	TRBJ2-1	CASSLARTSGAPLLSSYNEQFF
TRBV4-1	TRBJ2-1	CASSQLDLTSYNEQFF
TRBV5-1	TRBJ2-6	CASSYIPGQGAPSGANVLTF
TRBV7-2	TRBJ2-2	CASSPQTGDAGELFF
TRBV15	TRBJ1-2	CATSRDRKEQNGYTF
TRBV27	TRBJ1-1	CASSFWGTGGLITEAFF
TRBV15	TRBJ1-5	CATSTGDSAQHF
TRBV7-9	TRBJ1-2	CASSTRDIYGYTF
TRBV2	TRBJ2-7	CASSDSWGPREQYF
TRBV6-5	TRBJ1-3	CASSLAGATGNTIYF
TRBV15	TRBJ1-6	CATSTRGGQGNSPLHF
TRBV19	TRBJ1-1	CASNLGQRVNTEAFF
TRBV6-5	TRBJ1-6	CASGRLNQGDSPLHF
TRBV30	TRBJ1-2	CAGAGYTF
TRBV19	TRBJ2-7	CASSIIGRDEQYF
TRBV7-3	TRBJ2-5	CASSSPDRGETQYF
TRBV7-3	TRBJ1-1	CASSSDGQMNTEAFF
TRBV30	TRBJ1-6	CAWSGPGGNSPLHF
TRBV29-1	TRBJ1-5	CSVGTGQGPSGNQPQHF
TRBV6-1	TRBJ2-7	CASSEAFGQGAYEQYF
TRBV2	TRBJ1-1	CASSLKQGRNEAFF
TRBV2	TRBJ1-1	CASSEAAWAKAFF
TRBV5-4	TRBJ2-7	CASSLTWRGNYEQYF
TRBV11-2	TRBJ2-5	CASSKIVGGAFQETQYF
TRBV10-2	TRBJ2-7	CASTIAGGQYEQYF
TRBV25-1	TRBJ2-2	CATKSSGTNTGELFF
TRBV11-2	TRBJ1-4	CASSRVGRLFF
TRBV6-5	TRBJ1-6	CASSFTAENSPLHF
TRBV6-5	TRBJ1-1	CASSFPDRGTEAFF
TRBV5-1	TRBJ2-5	CASSLGGTRETQYF
TRBV7-9	TRBJ2-1	CASSPPASGGAKSYNEQFF
TRBV19	TRBJ2-7	CASSSRDRGVNLAAYEQYF
TRBV5-6	TRBJ1-2	CASSLDGSSDGYTF
TRBV5-4	TRBJ2-4	CASSLPTRNIQYF
TRBV30	TRBJ1-2	CAWSVNGASSRLYGYTF
TRBV4-3	TRBJ2-3	CASSQDLGGGSTDTQYF
TRBV2	TRBJ1-1	CASTSGQGASGMQAFF
TRBV6-1	TRBJ2-7	CASVWTSSYEQYF
TRBV12-5	TRBJ2-5	CASGTRTGRAETQYF
TRBV4-3	TRBJ2-1	CASSQEGRGNNEQFF
TRBV7-6	TRBJ2-7	CASSDRAGDEQYF
TRBV18	TRBJ2-1	CASFLDRGMRNEQFF
TRBV19	TRBJ2-2	CASSIDGGTGLFGELFF
TRBV5-1	TRBJ2-1	CASGGGLSYNEQFF
TRBV11-2	TRBJ1-3	CASSSTGSGSGNTIYF
TRBV11-1	TRBJ2-4	CASSSGLAEAKNIQYF
TRBV7-2	TRBJ2-1	CASSAAGATNEQFF
TRBV18	TRBJ2-2	CASSPPGTGRNTGELFF
TRBV7-2	TRBJ1-1	CASSYGGAGANTEAFF
TRBV7-9	TRBJ2-7	CASRATGTYEQYF
TRBV21-1	TRBJ2-7	CASSIRTGPGEQYF